The source of this T cell receptor beta chain is a study of T cell responses to AZD1222 COVID-19 vaccine (dated by TCRdb to the early 2020s). Turning to the overall study: A total of roughly 240 trial participants underwent TCR sequencing, of whom around 200 received two doses of AZD1222 and some 26 received two doses of the MenACWY control vaccine. Trial participants were enrolled by age into 18-55, 56-69 and 70-plus year subgroups, with 148, 28 and 57 TCR-sequenced participants respectively. Overall study outcomes, separate from this receptor: The vaccine-associated CD4 TCRs covered the entire spike protein, and the dominant responses fell in regions 160-218 and 743-854. A significant rise in spike-specific TCR breadth and depth was observed after two AZD1222 doses relative to day 0 and relative to MenACWY recipients. Conclusions about previously exposed vaccinees were limited because only six AZD1222 recipients were SARS-CoV-2 seropositive at baseline. Epitopes outside the regions mutated in the B.1.351 and B.1.1.7 variants were reportedly recognized by nearly half of the unique spike-specific TCRs. In the small 56-69-year group, the increase in depth fell short of significance, most likely because of low power. Because no day 14 peak-response samples were available, repertoires were characterized only after the peak T cell response. Participants were mostly white British and included more females than males, and it was suggested by the authors that clonal diversity may have been underestimated.

Via the germline V gene, CDR1 is MNHEY and CDR2 SVGEGT. The germline ends are 11 bases apart after V is trimmed by 4 bases and J by 4 bases. The CDR3, from cysteine to phenylalanine, totals 14 residues. The read is trimmed to its CDR3 DNA, 42 bases read in frame from base 1. The CDR3 regions of human TCRbeta chains were analyzed by immunosequencing. The original pipeline was this. TCRs in the repertoires were matched against a reference library of SARS-CoV-2-specific TCRs that had been generated with the MIRA antigen-specificity platform. Breadth meant the fraction of unique TCRs that were SARS-CoV-2-associated, whereas depth meant the fraction of total T cells that were SARS-CoV-2-associated. Using the MIRA data, each spike-specific TCR was assigned both to the spike region to which the TCR was reactive and to a CD4 or CD8 class. Log10-transformed breadth and depth values were compared by one-way ANOVA with Sidak's multiple comparisons tests. Drawn from immuneACCESS, this table holds only the in-frame rearrangements with V and J called that TCRdb kept. Clones are partly lost; checked studies trace under half to an unresolved V gene and leave the rest unexplained. The V and J calls and clone size come from that table; D and trimming were worked out from the DNA. The sample includes about 94,000 clones, with around 85% observed a single time. The top ten clonotypes cover 4.5% of the sample.

The sample's time point label, decoded: about 28 days (+/-7) after the second vaccine dose. AZD1222 recipients given second doses at about 4 weeks or at about 12 weeks were pooled, since spike-specific TCR depth and breadth were not found to differ between the two schedules. Samples from vaccinated people were obtained from the UK trials COV001 and COV002, which included a single-blind randomized controlled phase 2/3 trial of AZD1222 (ChAdOx1 nCoV-19) in healthy adults. For TCRbeta chain sequencing, PBMC samples were collected from trial participants at day 0 and at day 28 after the second dose. For this clone: The clone's antigen remains unknown. No base quality values were provided; no much bigger clone lies one nucleotide off.

The source of this sequence is an adult who received the AZD1222 COVID-19 vaccine. This material consisted of peripheral blood, taken 28 days after the second AZD1222 dose. The rearranged segments are TRBV6-2 or TRBV6-3 and TRBJ2-1, with TRBD1 perhaps the D gene, on 5 matching bases. The CDR3 region has the sequence CASSSQGRYNEQFF. The nucleotide sequence is TGTGCCAGCAGTTCCCAGGGAAGGTACAATGAGCAGTTCTTC.